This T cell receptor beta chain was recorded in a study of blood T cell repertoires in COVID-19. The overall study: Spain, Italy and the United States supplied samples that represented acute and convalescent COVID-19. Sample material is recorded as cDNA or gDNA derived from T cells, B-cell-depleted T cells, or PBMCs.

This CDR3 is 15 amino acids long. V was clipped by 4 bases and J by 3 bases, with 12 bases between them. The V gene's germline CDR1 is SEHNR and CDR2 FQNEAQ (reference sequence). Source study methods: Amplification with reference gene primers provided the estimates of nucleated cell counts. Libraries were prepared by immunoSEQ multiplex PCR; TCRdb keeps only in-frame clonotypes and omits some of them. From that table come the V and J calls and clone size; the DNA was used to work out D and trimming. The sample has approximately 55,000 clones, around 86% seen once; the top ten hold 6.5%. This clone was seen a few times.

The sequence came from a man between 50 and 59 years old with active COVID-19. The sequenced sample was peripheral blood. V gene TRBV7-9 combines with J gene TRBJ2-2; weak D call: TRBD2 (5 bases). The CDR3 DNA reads TGTGCCAGCAGCTCGGACTCACTCCACACCGGGGAGCTGTTTTTT. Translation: CASSSDSLHTGELFF. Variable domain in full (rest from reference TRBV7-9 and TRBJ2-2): DTGVSQNPRHKITKRGQNVTFRCDPISEHNRLYWYRQTLGQGPEFLTYFQNEAQLEKSRLLSDRFSAERPKGSFSTLEIQRTEQGDSAMYLCASSSDSLHTGELFFGEGSRLTVL.